Sequencing of this TCR beta chain was carried out in a study of vaccination and CD4 T cells after COVID-19. Specified treatment: approximately 9-day PBMC culture with coronavirus spike peptide pools or control peptides (ViraFEST assay). From the unexposed donor, CD4+ T cells were collected ahead of the COVID-19 pandemic (2011-2018). This clonotype was seen a handful of times. The antigen is not known. The CDR3 has 12 residues. The V gene's germline CDR1 is MDHEN and CDR2 SYDVKM. The V and J ends lost 3 bases and 4 bases respectively, with 6 bases between them. Sequenced with the Oncomine TCR Beta short-read assay was DNA taken from cultured CD4+ T cells. One entry per CDR3 protein, called by TCRdb with MiXCR from the PCR reads. This sample carries roughly 7,400 distinct CDR3 sequences, 35% of them seen once, and the ten largest clones take around 28%.

Sample: CD4+ T cells from blood, cultured in vitro. The V call is TRBV28, the J call TRBJ1-1; no firm D call. This TCR came from a human donor in good health. CDR3 region: CASSFSITEAFF. CDR3 coding DNA: TGTGCCAGCAGTTTTAGTATCACTGAAGCTTTCTTT.